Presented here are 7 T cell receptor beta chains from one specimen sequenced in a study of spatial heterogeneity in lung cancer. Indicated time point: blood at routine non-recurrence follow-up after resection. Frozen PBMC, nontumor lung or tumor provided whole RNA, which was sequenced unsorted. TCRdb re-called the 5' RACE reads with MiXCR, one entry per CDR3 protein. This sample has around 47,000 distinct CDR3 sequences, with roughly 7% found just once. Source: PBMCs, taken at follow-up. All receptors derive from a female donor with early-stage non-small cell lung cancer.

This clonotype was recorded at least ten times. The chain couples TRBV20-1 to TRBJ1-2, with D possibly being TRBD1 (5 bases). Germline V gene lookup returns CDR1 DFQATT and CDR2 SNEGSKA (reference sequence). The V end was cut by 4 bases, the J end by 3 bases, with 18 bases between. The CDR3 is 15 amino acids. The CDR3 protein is CSATLSGPRDYGYTF. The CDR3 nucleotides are TGCAGTGCTACCCTATCAGGGCCAAGGGACTATGGCTACACCTTC.

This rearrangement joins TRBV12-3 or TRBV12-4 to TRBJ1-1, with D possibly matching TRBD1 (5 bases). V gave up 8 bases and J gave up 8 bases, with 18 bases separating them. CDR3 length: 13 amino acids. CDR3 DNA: TGTGCCAGCGAAGAGCAGGGCCTTTCCGAAGCTTTCTTT. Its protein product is CASEEQGLSEAFF.

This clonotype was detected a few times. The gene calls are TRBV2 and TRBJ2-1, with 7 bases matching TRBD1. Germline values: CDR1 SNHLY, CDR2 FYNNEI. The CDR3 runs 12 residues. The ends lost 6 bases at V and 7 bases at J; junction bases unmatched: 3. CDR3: CASSVQGNEQFF. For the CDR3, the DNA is TGTGCCAGCAGCGTACAGGGGAATGAGCAGTTCTTC. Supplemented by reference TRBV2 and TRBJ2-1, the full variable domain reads EPEVTQTPSHQVTQMGQEVILRCVPISNHLYFYWYRQILGQKVEFLVSFYNNEISEKSEIFDDQFSVERPDGSNFTLKIRSTKLEDSAMYFCASSVQGNEQFFGPGTRLTVL.

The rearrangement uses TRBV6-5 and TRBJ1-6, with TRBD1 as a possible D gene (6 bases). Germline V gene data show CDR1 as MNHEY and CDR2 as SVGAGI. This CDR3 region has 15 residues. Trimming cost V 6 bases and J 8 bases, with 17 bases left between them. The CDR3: CASSSLLGGHSPLHF. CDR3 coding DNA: TGTGCCAGCAGCTCCCTATTGGGGGGGCATTCACCCCTCCACTTT.

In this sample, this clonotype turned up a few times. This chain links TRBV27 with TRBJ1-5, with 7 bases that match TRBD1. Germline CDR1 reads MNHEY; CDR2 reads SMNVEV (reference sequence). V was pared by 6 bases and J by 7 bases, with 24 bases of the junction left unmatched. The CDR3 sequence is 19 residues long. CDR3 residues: CASRQNIPPSAQGYQPQHF. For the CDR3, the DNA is TGTGCCAGCAGACAAAATATCCCCCCCTCAGCACAGGGGTACCAGCCCCAGCATTTT.

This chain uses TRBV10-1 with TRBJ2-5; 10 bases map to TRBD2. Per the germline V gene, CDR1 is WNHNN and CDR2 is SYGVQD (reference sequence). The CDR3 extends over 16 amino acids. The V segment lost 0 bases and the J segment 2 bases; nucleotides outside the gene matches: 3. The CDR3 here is CASSESGSGGQETQYF. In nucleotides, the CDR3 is TGCGCCAGCAGTGAGTCTGGTAGCGGGGGGCAAGAGACCCAGTACTTC.

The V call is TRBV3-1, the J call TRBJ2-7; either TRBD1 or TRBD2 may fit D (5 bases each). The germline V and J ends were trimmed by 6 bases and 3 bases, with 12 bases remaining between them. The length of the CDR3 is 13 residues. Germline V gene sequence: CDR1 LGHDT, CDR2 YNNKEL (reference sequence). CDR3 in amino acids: CASRKGAGYEQYF. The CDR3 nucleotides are TGTGCCAGCAGAAAAGGGGCGGGCTACGAGCAGTACTTC.